This T cell receptor (beta chain) was documented in a study of identical twins. TCRdb processed the 5' RACE reads anew with MiXCR; each CDR3 protein has one entry. The profile shows 600,000 to 700,000 distinct CDR3 sequences, approximately 21% of them singletons. This clonotype has just a few counts. The target antigen is unknown. CDR1 and CDR2 (germline): MGHDK, SYGVNS. The V end was cut by 7 bases, the J end by 1 base, with 16 bases between. The CDR3 length is 15 residues. Study observations and caveats: Low generation probability was overrepresented in out-of-frame alpha sequences shared by twins.

These data were also reused for a study on T cells expressing NK-cell markers.

The sequence derives from a woman aged 18-35 years in good health. The sequenced material came from PBMCs. The rearrangement links TRBV25-1 to TRBJ2-5; D may match TRBD1 or TRBD2 (6 bases each). In nucleotides, the CDR3 is TGTGCCAGCACTGGAGGAGGGGGGCCCCAAGAGACCCAGTACTTC. Its protein product is CASTGGGGPQETQYF.